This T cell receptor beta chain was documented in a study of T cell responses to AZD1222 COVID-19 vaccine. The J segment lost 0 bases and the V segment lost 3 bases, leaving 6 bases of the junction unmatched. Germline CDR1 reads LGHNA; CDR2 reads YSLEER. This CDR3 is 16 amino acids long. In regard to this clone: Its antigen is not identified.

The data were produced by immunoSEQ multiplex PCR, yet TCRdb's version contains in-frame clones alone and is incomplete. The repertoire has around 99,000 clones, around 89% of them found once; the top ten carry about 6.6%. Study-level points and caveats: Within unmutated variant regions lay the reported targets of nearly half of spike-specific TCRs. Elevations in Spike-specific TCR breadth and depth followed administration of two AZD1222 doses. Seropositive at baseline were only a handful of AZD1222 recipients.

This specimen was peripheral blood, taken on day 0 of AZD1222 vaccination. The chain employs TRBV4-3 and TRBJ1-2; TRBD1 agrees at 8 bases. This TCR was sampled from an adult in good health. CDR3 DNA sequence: TGCGCCAGCAGCCAGGTTGACAGGGGTCCTAACTATGGCTACACCTTC. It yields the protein CASSQVDRGPNYGYTF.